The 8 T cell receptor beta chains below come from one sample, sequenced in a study of siplizumab effects on memory and regulatory T cells. Profiled with immunoSEQ multiplex PCR; TCRdb holds only in-frame clones, not every one. The repertoire holds 100,000 or so clones, with 92% as singletons. The sequenced sample consisted of CD4+ T cells sorted from blood. These receptor sequences come from a human donor in good health.

There are a few counts of this clone. This chain links TRBV5-1 with TRBJ2-2, with no clear D. Per the germline V gene, CDR1 is SGHRS and CDR2 is YFSETQ. The CDR3 has 15 residues. Trimming pared 0 bases from V and 5 bases from J, leaving 11 bases between. As DNA, the CDR3 is TGCGCCAGCAGCTTGGAAACAGCCGGGACCGGGGAGCTGTTTTTT. This encodes CASSLETAGTGELFF.

The CDR3, as DNA: TGTGCCAGCAGCTTAAGTTCGGTATCCCGGGCTTTCTTT. It is translated as CASSLSSVSRAFF. The V gene is TRBV7-6, the J gene TRBJ1-1; D gene uncertain. Per the germline V gene, CDR1 is SGHVS and CDR2 is FNYEAQ. Between the trimmed V and J ends, which lost 2 bases and 11 bases, there was a span of 15 bases. The CDR3 consists of 13 residues.

The chain is built from TRBV6-5 and TRBJ2-5; the D gene is possibly TRBD1 (6 bases). The CDR3 totals 16 residues. V lost 2 bases, J lost 3 bases, and 16 bases lay in between. Germline-derived CDR1 and CDR2 are MNHEY and SVGAGI. The CDR3 DNA reads as TGTGCCAGCAGTTACCATAGAAGGACAGCCAAAGAGACCCAGTACTTC. Protein sequence: CASSYHRRTAKETQYF.

This rearrangement joins TRBV6-5 to TRBJ2-1; 14 bases are a match to TRBD2. Germline lookup yields CDR1 MNHEY and CDR2 SVGAGI. This CDR3 region has 15 residues. With V trimmed by 6 bases and J by 7 bases, 5 bases remained unmatched. The CDR3 bases are TGTGCCAGCAGGCGGGGGACTAGCGGGAGTAATGAGCAGTTCTTC. This sequence encodes CASRRGTSGSNEQFF.

The chain combines TRBV23-1 with TRBJ2-7; 8 bases fit TRBD1. TRBV23-1 is classed as an ORF, of uncertain function. This CDR3 spans 13 amino acids. J gave up 4 bases and V 11 bases, and 10 bases lay outside the gene matches. Here the CDR3 DNA reads TGCGCCGGAACGACAGGGGTATGTTACGAGCAGTACTTC. This codes for CAGTTGVCYEQYF.

This chain uses TRBV27 with TRBJ2-4, with 9 bases lining up with TRBD1. The CDR3 runs to 15 residues. The V and J ends lost 5 bases and 4 bases, in that order; junction bases with no gene match: 6. Per the germline V gene, CDR1 is MNHEY and CDR2 is SMNVEV (reference sequence). The DNA of the CDR3 is TGTGCCAGCAGTCACCGGGACAGGGCTAAAAACATTCAGTACTTC. This sequence encodes CASSHRDRAKNIQYF.

Written as DNA, the CDR3 is TGTGCTAGTGGTTTGGTACCGGGGCACAATGAGCAGTTCTTC. Protein: CASGLVPGHNEQFF. The chain has TRBV12-5 and TRBJ2-1; D may correspond to TRBD1 or TRBD2 (5 bases each). Germline V gene sequence: CDR1 LGHNT, CDR2 FRNRAP. This CDR3 contains 14 residues. V dropped 0 bases and J dropped 5 bases, with 8 bases sitting between them.

The rearrangement joins TRBV19 to TRBJ1-2, with D tentatively TRBD1 (5 bases). V was shortened by 3 bases and J by 4 bases, with 15 bases between the two germline ends. Germline V gives CDR1 LNHDA, CDR2 SQIVND (reference sequence). The CDR3 covers 15 residues. The DNA for the CDR3 is TGTGCCAGTAGTATTTTGAGAGGAGGGACCTATGGCTACACCTTC. Encoded protein: CASSILRGGTYGYTF.